The TCR beta chain under discussion was sequenced for a study of T-cell reconstitution after alpha-beta-depleted transplantation in children. V was cut by 1 base and J by 1 base, with 11 bases left in between. The germline CDR1 and CDR2 sequences are SGHTA and FQGNSA. There are 17 residues in the CDR3. Unique molecular identifiers were used in preparing the TCRbeta library. Each CDR3 protein gets one entry after TCRdb re-called the PCR reads with MiXCR. The repertoire includes approximately 350,000 distinct CDR3 sequences, 10% of them detected once, and more than 2% sits in the top ten. Sample: PBMCs from the stem cell graft donor, taken from the stem cell graft. The TCR originated in a human donor who donated a stem cell graft to a child with acute lymphoblastic leukemia. The chain employs TRBV7-2 and TRBJ2-6; no definite D call. CDR3 sequence reads: CASSLVFDGSGANVLTF. DNA of the CDR3: TGTGCCAGCAGCTTAGTTTTTGATGGATCTGGGGCCAACGTCCTGACTTTC.